The present entry profiles one TCR beta chain with its context. The record originates from a study of technical replicates of blood from several donors. Only in-frame clones appear in the TCRdb table, and some are missing; sequencing was by immunoSEQ multiplex PCR. This sample has nearly 80,000 clones, with approximately 96% found just once. Germline V lookup: CDR1 SQVTM, CDR2 ANQGSEA. This CDR3 spans 14 amino acids. V gave up 2 bases and J gave up 5 bases; unmatched junction bases: 8. The rearrangement uses TRBV29-1 and TRBJ1-2; 7 bases are a match to TRBD1. The clonotype originates from a human donor in good health. The specimen sequenced was T cells isolated from PBMCs. The CDR3 bases are TGCAGCGTTGAAAATAGGGGGCGCGATTATGGCTACACCTTC. Translating gives CSVENRGRDYGYTF.